This entry lists 5 T cell receptor beta chains sequenced from one sample in a study of tumor and adjacent non-tumor tissue in lung cancer. The library came from three nested PCR rounds adapted from ARM-PCR protocols. MiXCR was run by TCRdb on the multiplex PCR reads, yielding one entry per CDR3 protein. This sample has 120,000 or so distinct CDR3 sequences, with 84% found just once. This sample's RNA came from whole unsorted tissue. The source material was lung tumor tissue. The receptor source for this set is a man in his 70s with non-small cell lung cancer.

This clonotype was detected a few times. The chain employs TRBV4-2 and TRBJ2-5, with 10 positions matching TRBD2. The CDR3 covers 17 residues. V was clipped by 1 base and J by 5 bases; unmatched bases: 10. Germline CDR1 reads LGHNA; CDR2 reads YNFKEQ. CDR3 residues: CASSQVVSGGGGETQYF. The DNA for the CDR3 is TGTGCCAGCAGCCAAGTCGTCAGCGGGGGGGGGGGGGAGACCCAGTACTTC.

Only a few counts were recorded for this clonotype. A much larger clone differs from this one at a single base, so this may be a read error. The chain uses TRBV20-1 and TRBJ1-4; D perhaps matches TRBD1 (6 bases). The CDR3 is made up of 13 amino acids. Per germline, CDR1 DFQATT and CDR2 SNEGSKA (reference sequence). CDR3 protein: CNATGTKNEKLFF. CDR3 nucleotide sequence: TGCAATGCCACCGGGACAAAAAATGAAAAACTGTTTTTT.

This clonotype was found once. The missing conserved phenylalanine or tryptophan at the end of this CDR3 makes a read error likely. The chain employs TRBV5-5 and TRBJ1-1; D is undetermined. Germline assignment: CDR1 SGHKS and CDR2 YYEKEE (reference sequence). The CDR3 sequence is 13 residues long. The CDR3 DNA sequence: TGTGCTAGCAGCTTGGACCTTAACACTGAAGCTTTCGTT. Translated: CASSLDLNTEAFV.

This clonotype occurred once. The CDR3: CSARYPSGGVGWDEQFF. The CDR3 DNA sequence: TGCAGTGCTAGATATCCCAGCGGGGGTGTCGGTTGGGATGAGCAGTTCTTC. The rearrangement joins TRBV20-1 to TRBJ2-1; 8 bases fit TRBD2. Germline V CDR1 and CDR2: DFQATT, SNEGSKA (reference sequence). V lost 2 bases, J lost 8 bases, and 17 bases stayed unmatched. CDR3 length: 17 amino acids.

This rearrangement joins TRBV11-1 to TRBJ2-1, with 10 bases identical to TRBD1. The CDR3 covers 16 residues. Per the germline V gene, CDR1 is SGHAT and CDR2 is FQDESV (reference sequence). The ends lost 5 bases at V and 8 bases at J; junction bases unmatched: 12. In DNA, the CDR3 is TGTGCCAGCAGCCCCCCGCCGGGACAGGGGACACATGAGCAGTTCTTC. Translating it yields CASSPPPGQGTHEQFF.